Listed here are 32 T cell receptor beta chains from one sample, sequenced in a study of long-term antiretroviral therapy in people with HIV. Survey-level immunoSEQ v3.0 assays were run. Method: immunoSEQ multiplex PCR; TCRdb's copy keeps in-frame clones and lacks some. Of roughly 20,000 clones in the sample, roughly 78% were seen once. This sample comprised unsorted PBMCs, obtained 4.1 years after starting antiretroviral therapy. Receptor source: a woman aged 40 to 55 with HIV.

The rearrangement joins TRBV9 to TRBJ1-1; D ambiguous. V was pared by 1 base and J by 6 bases, with 10 bases between. The CDR3 loop spans 13 amino acids. Germline assignment: CDR1 SGDLS and CDR2 YYNGEE. CDR3: CASSVRQESEAFF. The DNA of the CDR3 is TGTGCCAGCAGCGTACGGCAGGAGTCTGAAGCTTTCTTT.

V usage is TRBV25-1 and J usage is TRBJ2-5, with D possibly TRBD1 on 6 matching bases. The germline V gene has CDR1 MGHDK and CDR2 SYGVNS. With 6 bases removed from V and 7 bases from J, the gap between germline ends came to 15 bases. CDR3 length: 13 residues. The CDR3 sequence is CASRFAGAGTQYF. The CDR3 coding sequence is TGTGCCAGCAGGTTTGCAGGGGCGGGGACCCAGTACTTC.

The chain employs TRBV9 and TRBJ1-2, with TRBD1 matching 7 bases. Germline values: CDR1 SGDLS, CDR2 YYNGEE. This CDR3 comprises 15 residues. Trimming cost V 3 bases and J 1 base; bases outside gene matches: 6. The CDR3 here is CASSEAGTVNYGYTF. The CDR3 bases are TGTGCCAGCAGCGAAGCCGGGACAGTTAACTATGGCTACACCTTC.

The chain employs TRBV7-2 and TRBJ1-6; 8 bases align to TRBD1. Germline V gene sequence: CDR1 SGHTA, CDR2 FQGNSA. The CDR3 totals 16 residues. V was pared by 2 bases and J by 10 bases, with 10 bases of the junction left unmatched. The CDR3 nucleotides read TGTGCCAGCAGCTTAATGGCTCAGGGGGCTAACTCACCCCTCCACTTT. Translation: CASSLMAQGANSPLHF.

The CDR3 reads CASSAGTGVPRAYGYTF. The CDR3 region has the DNA TGTGCCAGCAGCGCCGGGACAGGGGTCCCTAGGGCCTATGGCTACACCTTC. This chain joins TRBV5-4 and TRBJ1-2, with 10 bases aligning to TRBD1. Trimming cost V 4 bases and J 4 bases; bases outside gene matches: 13. The germline gives CDR1 SGHNT, CDR2 YYREEE (reference sequence). This CDR3 region has 17 residues.

Written as DNA, the CDR3 is TGCGCCAGCAGCTTGAGCAGGGGCCATGAGGACGAGCAGTACTTC. This sequence encodes CASSLSRGHEDEQYF. The chain carries TRBV5-1 and TRBJ2-7, with a weak D call TRBD1 (6 bases). Per the germline V gene, CDR1 is SGHRS and CDR2 is YFSETQ. The length of the CDR3 is 15 residues. V was pared by 1 base and J by 5 bases, with 16 bases between.

This rearrangement joins TRBV10-3 to TRBJ2-2; D not resolved. The V gene's germline CDR1 is ENHRY and CDR2 SYGVKD. V was trimmed by 0 bases and J by 0 bases, leaving 14 bases between them. The CDR3 is made up of 18 amino acids. The CDR3: CAISESNNMLANTGELFF. CDR3 DNA: TGTGCCATCAGTGAGTCCAACAACATGCTCGCGAACACCGGGGAGCTGTTTTTT.

The rearrangement uses TRBV7-9 and TRBJ1-5, with D unresolved. The ends were cut back, 4 bases at V and 7 bases at J, with 8 bases in the middle. CDR1 SEHNR and CDR2 FQNEAQ come from the germline V gene (reference sequence). The CDR3 is made up of 12 amino acids. CDR3 DNA sequence: TGTGCCAGCAGCTCGATGGGGCAGCCCCAGCATTTT. Translated: CASSSMGQPQHF.

In this sample, this clone turned up once. This chain uses TRBV7-9 with TRBJ1-2; D gene uncertain. The CDR3 is 14 residues long. CDR1 and CDR2 (germline): SEHNR, FQNEAQ (reference sequence). V was clipped by 7 bases and J by 3 bases, with 15 bases between them. The CDR3 DNA sequence: TGTGCCAGCACCGACCGGAGGCAGGACTATGGCTACACCTTC. Encoded protein: CASTDRRQDYGYTF.

The chain carries TRBV9 and TRBJ2-1; 7 positions match TRBD1. Germline lookup yields CDR1 SGDLS and CDR2 YYNGEE. J was trimmed by 7 bases and V by 2 bases; bases with no gene match: 9. The CDR3 has 15 amino acids. CDR3 DNA: TGTGCCAGCAGCGTTGAGGGACAGCAGAGTAATGAGCAGTTCTTC. Protein product: CASSVEGQQSNEQFF.

V usage is TRBV15 and J usage is TRBJ2-3, with TRBD1 matching over 9 bases. The CDR3 runs to 17 residues. Germline CDR1 is LNHNV and CDR2 is YYDKDF (reference sequence). Losses at the gene ends were 1 base for V and 6 bases for J; bases not matched to a gene: 11. The chain's CDR3 is CATSRGGGGQGGDTQYF. Here the CDR3 DNA reads TGTGCCACCAGCAGAGGAGGAGGGGGACAGGGAGGGGATACGCAGTATTTT.

The J gene is TRBJ2-5, the V gene TRBV5-6, with 8 positions matching TRBD1. Germline loops: CDR1 SGHDT, CDR2 YYEEEE. Unmatched junction bases numbered 7, after V lost 2 bases and J lost 1 base. The CDR3 is made up of 16 amino acids. This chain's CDR3 is CASSFIRTGTQETQYF. In nucleotides, the CDR3 is TGTGCCAGCAGCTTCATAAGGACAGGGACCCAAGAGACCCAGTACTTC.

Note on this clone: Other DNA variants within this sample encode the same CDR3. The chain is built from TRBV5-4 and TRBJ2-2; D is undetermined. The germline V and J ends were trimmed by 2 bases and 0 bases, with 5 bases remaining between them. The CDR3 totals 14 residues. The germline V gene encodes CDR1 SGHNT and CDR2 YYREEE (reference sequence). CDR3 in amino acids: CASSFSTNTGELFF. CDR3 bases: TGTGCCAGCAGCTTTTCGACGAACACCGGGGAGCTGTTTTTT.

Only one count was recorded for this clone. The genes are TRBV5-1 and TRBJ1-1; D is ambiguous. Per germline, CDR1 SGHRS and CDR2 YFSETQ. The CDR3 sequence is 16 residues long. The V gene lost 3 bases and the J gene lost 1 base, with 16 bases spanning the gap. CDR3 nucleotide sequence: TGCGCCAGCAGCTCCGGGCATACGCGCGCGAACACTGAAGCTTTCTTT. It encodes CASSSGHTRANTEAFF.

This clone was observed a few times. The chain carries TRBV27 and TRBJ2-7; 7 nucleotides agree with TRBD2. V was pared by 10 bases and J by 2 bases, with 8 bases of the junction left unmatched. This CDR3 region has 13 residues. Per the germline V gene, CDR1 is MNHEY and CDR2 is SMNVEV (reference sequence). The CDR3 sequence: CAILTGGAYEQYF. CDR3 DNA: TGTGCCATCCTGACGGGGGGAGCCTACGAGCAGTACTTC.

This sequence joins TRBV5-1 and TRBJ2-5; TRBD2 matches 13 bases. In germline, CDR1 is SGHRS, CDR2 YFSETQ. The CDR3 is made up of 17 amino acids. The V gene end was trimmed by 2 bases and the J gene end by 0 bases; junction bases not matched to a gene: 4. The CDR3 protein is CASSFGTSGAYQETQYF. DNA of the CDR3: TGCGCCAGCAGCTTTGGGACTAGCGGGGCGTACCAAGAGACCCAGTACTTC.

This clone was counted a single time. The chain carries TRBV10-3 and TRBJ2-2; TRBD2 matches 7 bases. V was pared by 3 bases and J by 2 bases, with 6 bases of the junction left unmatched. The V gene's germline CDR1 is ENHRY and CDR2 SYGVKD. The CDR3 has 16 amino acids. For the CDR3, the DNA is TGTGCCATCAGTGATCCTAGCGGTTCAAACACCGGGGAGCTGTTTTTT. As protein: CAISDPSGSNTGELFF.

Note on this clone: Other DNA sequences in this sample translate to the same CDR3. V and J are TRBV5-6 and TRBJ2-5, with 7 positions matching TRBD2. The CDR3 covers 13 residues. Germline CDR1 SGHDT, CDR2 YYEEEE. Losses at the gene ends were 2 bases for V and 5 bases for J; bases not matched to a gene: 3. Written as DNA, the CDR3 is TGTGCCAGCAGCTTACTAGCGAGGGAGACCCAGTACTTC. This translates into CASSLLARETQYF.

V is TRBV19 and J is TRBJ2-5; the D is unclear. Per the germline V gene, CDR1 is LNHDA and CDR2 is SQIVND (reference sequence). Trimming pared 0 bases from V and 1 base from J, leaving 12 bases between. CDR3 length equals 16 residues. In nucleotides, the CDR3 is TGTGCCAGTAGTATAGATCCTGGTTTGGTCCAAGAGACCCAGTACTTC. It codes for CASSIDPGLVQETQYF.

Here the CDR3 DNA reads TGTGCCAGCTACCCGGGAAACACCATATATTTT. Residues: CASYPGNTIYF. The chain links TRBV6-1 to TRBJ1-3, with D hard to call. CDR3 size: 11 residues. V lost 8 bases and J lost 4, with 6 bases in between. Germline assignment: CDR1 MNHNS and CDR2 SASEGT.

V and J are TRBV7-6 and TRBJ1-1; no reliable D call. The CDR3 is 14 amino acids. Trimming cost V 2 bases and J 1 base, with 8 bases left between them. Germline CDR1 reads SGHVS; CDR2 reads FNYEAQ. CDR3 amino acids: CASSLNAGNTEAFF. The CDR3, as DNA: TGTGCCAGCAGCTTAAACGCAGGGAACACTGAAGCTTTCTTT.

This clone has only a few counts. The chain carries TRBV29-1 and TRBJ2-2, with D unresolved. Germline V lookup: CDR1 SQVTM, CDR2 ANQGSEA. This CDR3 comprises 11 residues. Trimming took off 5 bases at V and 6 bases at J, with 7 bases between the two ends. CDR3 in DNA: TGCAGCGTTAACGAAGCCGGGGAGCTGTTTTTT. Translation: CSVNEAGELFF.

The J gene is TRBJ1-1, the V gene TRBV6-1, with a weak D call TRBD1 (5 bases). V lost 4 bases and J lost 0, with 9 bases in between. The CDR3 has 14 residues. CDR1 MNHNS and CDR2 SASEGT come from the germline V gene. The CDR3: CASSVMDMNTEAFF. The CDR3 nucleotides read TGTGCCAGCAGTGTCATGGACATGAACACTGAAGCTTTCTTT.

This chain links TRBV6-5 with TRBJ2-7, with D maybe TRBD1 (5 bases). V lost 4 bases and J lost 2, with 15 bases in between. The CDR3 consists of 15 residues. From germline, CDR1 is MNHEY and CDR2 SVGAGI. CDR3 DNA sequence: TGTGCCAGCAGTTCTCACCAGGGAAATCCCTACGAGCAGTACTTC. Its translation is CASSSHQGNPYEQYF.

This chain uses TRBV7-9 with TRBJ2-1; no definite D call. This CDR3 spans 15 amino acids. V lost 2 bases to trimming and J lost 10 bases, with 18 bases between them. The germline V gene has CDR1 SEHNR and CDR2 FQNEAQ (reference sequence). This CDR3 reads CASSLLPSAAREQFF. The CDR3 region has the DNA TGTGCCAGCAGCTTATTACCTAGTGCGGCCAGGGAGCAGTTCTTC.

This rearrangement joins TRBV27 to TRBJ1-1; TRBD1 matches 9 bases. Germline V gives CDR1 MNHEY, CDR2 SMNVEV (reference sequence). The length of the CDR3 is 15 residues. With V trimmed by 4 bases and J by 6 bases, 9 bases remained unmatched. CDR3 residues: CASSSTTGGSAEAFF. CDR3 nucleotides: TGTGCCAGCAGTTCGACGACAGGGGGGTCTGCTGAAGCTTTCTTT.

CDR3 coding DNA: TGTGCCAGTAGTATAATACAGAACACTGAAGCTTTCTTT. Its protein product is CASSIIQNTEAFF. The chain is built from TRBV19 and TRBJ1-1; D not certain. The CDR3 has 13 amino acids. The V end lost 2 bases, the J end lost 1 base, and 5 bases lay between the germline ends. Germline V gene sequence: CDR1 LNHDA, CDR2 SQIVND (reference sequence).

The chain joins TRBV11-3 to TRBJ2-7; the match to TRBD1 covers 7 bases. The CDR3 runs to 14 residues. The V gene's germline CDR1 is SGHNT and CDR2 YENEEA. Trimming removed 1 base from V and 3 bases from J; junction bases left unmatched: 3. CDR3 amino acids: CASSLVTGDYEQYF. CDR3 in DNA: TGTGCCAGCAGCTTAGTAACAGGGGACTACGAGCAGTACTTC.

The chain recombines TRBV18 with TRBJ2-1, with 8 bases that match TRBD1. Germline values: CDR1 KGHSH, CDR2 LQKENI. The CDR3 runs to 15 residues. V shed 5 bases and J 1 base; nucleotides not matched to a gene: 4. The CDR3 bases are TGTGCCAGCTCAGTAACAGGGGGGTCCTACAATGAGCAGTTCTTC. Protein: CASSVTGGSYNEQFF.

The gene calls are TRBV29-1 and TRBJ2-7; D is perhaps TRBD1 (6 bases). The length of the CDR3 is 13 residues. Germline loops: CDR1 SQVTM, CDR2 ANQGSEA. V was shortened by 3 bases and J by 4 bases, with 13 bases between the two germline ends. CDR3 nucleotide sequence: TGCAGCGTTGAGACAGGACGGCTTTACGAGCAGTACTTC. Amino acid sequence: CSVETGRLYEQYF.

This clone has only one observation. This chain links TRBV20-1 with TRBJ2-3; no clear D gene. CDR3 length: 9 residues. Per germline, CDR1 DFQATT and CDR2 SNEGSKA (reference sequence). V was shortened by 7 bases and J by 9 bases, with 8 bases between the two germline ends. The CDR3 DNA follows: TGCAGTGGGTGTGCCACGCAGTATTTT. It is translated as CSGCATQYF.

The gene calls are TRBV18 and TRBJ2-7; D is ambiguous. This CDR3 comprises 14 residues. V was clipped by 5 bases and J by 1 base, with 12 bases between them. The germline V gene has CDR1 KGHSH and CDR2 LQKENI. DNA of the CDR3: TGTGCCAGCTCAGGCTCCCACGCATCCTACGAGCAGTACTTC. It encodes CASSGSHASYEQYF.